The 10 T cell receptor beta chains presented below share a single source sample, sequenced in a study of blood T cell repertoires in COVID-19. Sequenced by immunoSEQ multiplex PCR; TCRdb stores in-frame clones only, minus some. The sample records roughly 77,000 clones, roughly 80% being singletons. Material: peripheral blood. These receptors originate from a human donor in a cohort sampled during active COVID-19.

A few counts support this clone. The rearrangement uses TRBV5-5 and TRBJ1-3; D gene ambiguous. CDR3 size: 15 residues. The ends were cut back, 4 bases at V and 3 bases at J, with 14 bases in the middle. Germline assignment: CDR1 SGHKS and CDR2 YYEKEE (reference sequence). CDR3 DNA sequence: TGTGCCAGCAGCCGCATCGGGGTCGATGGAAACACCATATATTTT. This gives the protein CASSRIGVDGNTIYF.

The gene calls are TRBV5-1 and TRBJ2-7; D gene unclear. Trimming cost V 0 bases and J 4 bases, with 11 bases left between them. The CDR3 extends over 14 amino acids. Germline V gives CDR1 SGHRS, CDR2 YFSETQ. CDR3 residues: CASSLAQAGYEQYF. The CDR3 nucleotides are TGCGCCAGCAGCTTGGCCCAGGCCGGTTACGAGCAGTACTTC.

The J gene is TRBJ2-3, the V gene TRBV10-1, with D possibly being TRBD1 (6 bases). Germline V gene data show CDR1 as WNHNN and CDR2 as SYGVQD (reference sequence). Trimming left V 0 bases short and J 10 bases short, with 14 bases between. The CDR3 contains 14 residues. The CDR3 nucleotides read TGCGCCAGCAGTGAGTCCGAACAGGGTACTCCGCAGTATTTT. Encoded protein: CASSESEQGTPQYF.

This clone was seen a few times. This sequence joins TRBV2 and TRBJ1-4, with 8 bases aligning to TRBD1. The CDR3 runs to 17 residues. Looked up from germline, CDR1 is SNHLY and CDR2 is FYNNEI. Germline trimming cut 3 bases from V and 0 bases from J; bases unmatched to any gene: 6. The CDR3 protein is CASSETGDRATNEKLFF. CDR3 coding DNA: TGTGCCAGCAGTGAGACAGGGGATCGGGCAACTAATGAAAAACTGTTTTTT.

This sequence joins TRBV27 and TRBJ1-6, with 8 bases matching TRBD1. The V gene end was trimmed by 5 bases and the J gene end by 7 bases; junction bases not matched to a gene: 4. CDR3 length equals 14 residues. Germline CDR1 and CDR2: MNHEY and SMNVEV (reference sequence). The CDR3 loop is CASSQRTGNSPLHF. For the CDR3, the DNA is TGTGCCAGCAGTCAAAGGACAGGGAATTCACCCCTCCACTTT.

The chain carries TRBV20-1 and TRBJ2-5; TRBD2 might be the D (5 bases). The CDR3 has 12 residues. Germline CDR1 DFQATT, CDR2 SNEGSKA (reference sequence). V was clipped by 3 bases and J by 2 bases, with 7 bases between them. This CDR3 reads CSASRGQETQYF. The CDR3 DNA reads TGCAGTGCTAGTCGGGGTCAAGAGACCCAGTACTTC.

This chain joins TRBV10-2 and TRBJ2-7; D uncertain. Germline CDR1 is WSHSY and CDR2 is SAAADI. The CDR3 has 16 amino acids. Between the trimmed V and J ends, which lost 0 bases and 0 bases, there was a span of 12 bases. The DNA for the CDR3 is TGCGCCAGCAGTGAGTCGACGGCGGTCAGCTCCTACGAGCAGTACTTC. It yields the protein CASSESTAVSSYEQYF.

V and J are TRBV6-5 and TRBJ1-4; TRBD1 matches 7 bases. The CDR3 has 15 amino acids. Germline V gene sequence: CDR1 MNHEY, CDR2 SVGAGI. V lost 0 bases and J lost 2; bases outside the gene matches: 0. Here the CDR3 reads CASSYSGQTNEKLFF. CDR3 bases: TGTGCCAGCAGTTACTCGGGACAGACTAATGAAAAACTGTTTTTT.

This chain uses TRBV5-1 with TRBJ2-7; 7 bases are shared with TRBD2. The CDR3 has 14 amino acids. The germline V gene has CDR1 SGHRS and CDR2 YFSETQ. The ends lost 6 bases at V and 6 bases at J; junction bases unmatched: 12. The CDR3 bases are TGCGCCAGCAACGGACTAGGCAGGGTTCGCGAGCAGTACTTC. Its translation: CASNGLGRVREQYF.

To note about this clone: The junction differs from germline at one of its ends, possibly a read error. The chain recombines TRBV28 with TRBJ2-5; D might be TRBD1 (5 bases). Per germline, CDR1 MDHEN and CDR2 SYDVKM. This CDR3 has 14 amino acids. The CDR3 region has the DNA TGTGCCAGCAGATTATGGACATCACGAGAGACCCAGTACTTC. This sequence encodes CASRLWTSRETQYF.